This T cell receptor (beta chain) was sequenced in a study of T cell changes during pregnancy in multiple sclerosis (dated by TCRdb to between 2017 and 2020). At the level of the whole study: Changes in the T cell repertoire over the course of pregnancy were examined in this study in women with multiple sclerosis.

The library was obtained by the immunoSEQ multiplex PCR assay. TCRdb stores this immuneACCESS table with in-frame sequences only. Part of the clones is absent; in the studies checked, under half of the shortfall reflects unresolved V genes, and no reason is known for the rest. Recorded for this sample are 100,000 or so clones; around 92% of them occurred a single time. The ten biggest clones cover over 0.8% of the sample. Remarks on this clone: The antigen it binds to is not known. No much larger clone is present one base from it, and per-base qualities are unavailable.

According to the germline V gene (reference sequence), CDR1 reads SEHNR and CDR2 reads FQNEAQ. V and J are truncated by 4 bases and 2 bases respectively, leaving an intervening sequence of 18 bases. From the cysteine through the phenylalanine, the CDR3 covers 17 amino acids. Just the 51-base CDR3 DNA is kept, in frame starting at base 1. The TCR originated in a female donor with multiple sclerosis, enrolled in a pregnancy study. Sample: peripheral blood, taken before pregnancy. The rearranged chain carries TRBV7-9 and TRBJ2-1; possibly the D gene is TRBD2, per 5 matching bases. The DNA sequence follows: TGTGCCAGCAGCTATCCCCGGCGGGCGGTTACCTACAATGAGCAGTTCTTC. Translation gives CASSYPRRAVTYNEQFF.